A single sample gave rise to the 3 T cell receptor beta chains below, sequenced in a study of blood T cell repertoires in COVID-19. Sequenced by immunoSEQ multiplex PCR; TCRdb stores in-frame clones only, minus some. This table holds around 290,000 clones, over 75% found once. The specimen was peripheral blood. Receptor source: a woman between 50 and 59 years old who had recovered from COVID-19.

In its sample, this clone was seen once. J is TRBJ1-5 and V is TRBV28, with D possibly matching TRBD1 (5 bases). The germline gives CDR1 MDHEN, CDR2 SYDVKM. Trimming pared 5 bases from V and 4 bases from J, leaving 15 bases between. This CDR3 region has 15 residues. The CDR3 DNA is TGTGCCAGCAGTCTGATGGGGGGTAGGAATCAGCCCCAGCATTTT. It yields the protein CASSLMGGRNQPQHF.

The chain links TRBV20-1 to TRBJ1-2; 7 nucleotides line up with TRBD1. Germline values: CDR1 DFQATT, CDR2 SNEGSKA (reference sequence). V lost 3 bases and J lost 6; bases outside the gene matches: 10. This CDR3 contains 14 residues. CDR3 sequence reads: CSASLRGRGDGYTF. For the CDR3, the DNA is TGCAGTGCTAGTCTGAGAGGCAGGGGGGATGGCTACACCTTC.

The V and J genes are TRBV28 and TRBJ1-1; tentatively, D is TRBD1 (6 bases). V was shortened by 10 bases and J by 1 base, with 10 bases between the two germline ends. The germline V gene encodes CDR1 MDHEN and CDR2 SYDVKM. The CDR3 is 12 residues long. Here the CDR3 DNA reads TGTGCCACACAGGGCCGGAACACTGAAGCTTTCTTT. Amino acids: CATQGRNTEAFF.